This T cell receptor beta chain comes out of a study of T-cell reconstitution after alpha-beta-depleted transplantation in children (dated by TCRdb to about 2016). A note on the overall study: T-cell immune reconstitution after TCRalphabeta/CD19-depleted allogeneic hematopoietic cell transplantation in children was quantitatively tracked in the study by means of TCR repertoire profiling.

Results the study describes overall, beyond this receptor: Hyperexpanded clone frequencies declined over subsequent months; after one year, T-cell counts and TCRbeta diversity were mostly attributed to newly produced T cells. The high TCRbeta diversity at day 60 in some patients was ascribed to recipient T cells and intrathymic progenitors that had survived conditioning. The apparently early recovery of alphabetaT-cell counts about two months after transplant reportedly depended on only several hundred rapidly expanded clones that came from non-depleted graft cells.

Library preparation was by PCR. The instrument was an Illumina HiSeq 2500. TCR library preparation used molecular barcoding, with unique molecular identifiers applied to normalize quantification of the TCRbeta repertoire. TCRdb passed the public sequencing reads through fastp at Q25 and MiXCR, retaining productive beta sequences. Rows matching on CDR3 protein sequence are summarized as one entry with the most common DNA and genes. The sample has about 610,000 distinct CDR3 sequences on record, 27% of them singletons. 30% to 45% of the sample belongs to the ten largest clones. Turning to this clonotype: Which antigen it targets is not known. No base-level quality is on record; no much larger clone is a single base apart.

The CDR3 runs 15 residues from the cysteine to the phenylalanine. CDR3 DNA is the only sequence kept; it has 45 bases, read in frame from the first base. The CDR1 and CDR2 encoded by the germline V gene are SNHLY and FYNNEI. At the junction V is shortened by 0 bases and J by 6 bases, with 12 bases in between. Sample treatment or condition, as interpreted from the label and publication: allogeneic hematopoietic cell transplantation with graft depleted of TCRalphabeta T cells and CD19 B cells. The transplant recipients were children given TCRalphabeta/CD19-depleted allogeneic hematopoietic cell grafts.

The receptor was derived from a boy younger than two with Wiskott-Aldrich syndrome, due to receive a stem cell transplant. The sequencing used PBMCs, collected before TCRalphabeta/CD19-depleted stem cell transplant. This chain is built from TRBV2 and TRBJ2-1; no D gene call is confident. The DNA sequence is as follows: TGTGCCAGCAGTGAAGCGCTTGGCAATCGCAATGAGCAGTTCTTC. The encoded protein is CASSEALGNRNEQFF.